Below, one TCR beta chain is given with its context. Its antigen is still unknown. No much larger clonotype is one base removed from it; base qualities were not supplied. These data are taken from a study of T cells in localized non-small cell lung cancer (dated by TCRdb to the early 2020s). Regarding the complete study: Comparing tumors with uninvolved tumor-adjacent lungs, the study looked at the T cell repertoires of around 250 patients with early-stage NSCLC. The cohort consisted of about 240 treatment-naive NSCLC patients whose localized lung tumors had been resected. Of the NSCLC patients, about 130 were male and roughly 100 were female, and the mean age was around 70 years. The investigation overall reported the following: Because multi-region sequencing of the tumors was not done, intratumor heterogeneity could not be ruled out. A median of approximately 62 of the top 100 tumor clones turned up in the paired uninvolved adjacent lung, and under 30 of those clones also ranked among the top 100 of that same adjacent lung. Uninvolved tumor-adjacent lung showed the highest T cell clonality, higher than tumor, which suggests more focused antigenic responses in the uninvolved tumor-adjacent lung. Higher blood T cell density associated with longer overall survival, while higher adjacent-lung clonality associated with shorter survival. Because of the exploratory design, TCR variables were selected using unadjusted p-values without false-discovery rate correction.

CDR1 GTSNPN and CDR2 SVGIG were looked up in the germline V gene (reference sequence). V and J lose 0 bases and 8 bases, and a span of 10 bases separates them. The CDR3 contains 12 residues, cysteine and phenylalanine counted. Only the CDR3 region is kept as DNA, spanning 36 bases read in frame from base 1. At diagnosis, tumor, uninvolved tumor-adjacent lung and peripheral blood were collected and then preserved as a mix of FFPE and fresh-frozen material. For TCR repertoire profiling, blood samples were analyzed in the form of peripheral blood mononuclear cells. The immunoSEQ Assay was used to sequence TCR beta CDR3 regions from DNA. From the authors' description of their analysis: To compute T cell density, TCR beta template counts were normalized to usable DNA, which was estimated by amplifying housekeeping genes. The preseqR package was used to estimate richness by extrapolating to 400,000 templates for PBMC samples and to 120,000 templates for tissue samples. Clonality was defined as one minus Pielou's evenness. Differential abundance testing on productive amino-acid clonotypes, with a minimum total count of 5 and an alpha of 0.1, was used to identify tissue-enriched TCRs. Repertoire overlap between compartments was quantified with the Jaccard Index and Morisita Overlap Index. GLIPH clustered TCR beta CDR3s with public tetramer-defined viral CDR3s; viral motifs required at least three viral sequences plus V-gene enrichment. TCRdb re-hosts the immuneACCESS table, in-frame sequences only. Its copies lack some clones; in the studies checked, an unresolved V gene accounts for under half of them, and the cause for the rest is not known. The V and J calls and clone size were taken over from that table, and D and trimming were inferred from the DNA. Counted in this sample were tens of thousands of clones; around 80% of them appeared once. The top ten clonotypes cover 8.5% to 10% of the sample.

The TCR originated in a female donor over 55 with stage I lung adenocarcinoma. This material consisted of peripheral blood, taken before any cancer treatment. This chain is built from TRBV30 and TRBJ1-2; there is no confident call for the D gene. The CDR3 amino acid sequence is: CAWSVGLGGYTF. The bases read TGTGCCTGGAGTGTGGGGTTGGGGGGCTACACCTTC.